Described below is a single T cell receptor (beta chain) sequence and its context. The antigen is undetermined. The data are from a study of cytomegalovirus exposure and HLA in healthy donors. The germline V gene encodes CDR1 ENHRY and CDR2 SYGVKD. This CDR3 has 14 amino acids. The V end was cut by 5 bases, the J end by 4 bases, with 14 bases between. The PCR employed 60 Vbeta primers together with 13 Jbeta primers. Sequenced by immunoSEQ multiplex PCR; TCRdb stores in-frame clones only, minus some. The sample shows 150,000 to 200,000 clones, about 76% of them seen only once. Points from the study as a whole: Most CMV-associated TCR beta chains appeared HLA-restricted in a later analysis. There were a few CMV-associated chains whose specificity for CMV antigens was confirmed in vitro.

The chain links TRBV10-3 to TRBJ1-1, with D maybe TRBD1 (5 bases). The sequenced sample consisted of PBMCs. The sequence was obtained from a female donor in good health and CMV-seronegative. This chain's CDR3 is CAISPWGEITEAFF. The DNA for the CDR3 is TGTGCCATCAGTCCCTGGGGGGAGATCACTGAAGCTTTCTTT.